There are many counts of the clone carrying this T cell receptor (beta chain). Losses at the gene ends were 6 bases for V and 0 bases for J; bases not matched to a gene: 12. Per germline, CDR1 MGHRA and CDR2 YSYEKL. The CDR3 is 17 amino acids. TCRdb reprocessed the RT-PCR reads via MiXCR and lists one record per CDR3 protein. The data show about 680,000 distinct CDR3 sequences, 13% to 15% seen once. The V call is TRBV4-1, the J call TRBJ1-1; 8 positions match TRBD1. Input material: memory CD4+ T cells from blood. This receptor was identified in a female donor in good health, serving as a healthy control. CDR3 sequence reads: CASRSGTGRIVNTEAFF. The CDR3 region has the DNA TGCGCCAGCAGATCCGGGACAGGAAGGATAGTGAACACTGAAGCTTTCTTT.